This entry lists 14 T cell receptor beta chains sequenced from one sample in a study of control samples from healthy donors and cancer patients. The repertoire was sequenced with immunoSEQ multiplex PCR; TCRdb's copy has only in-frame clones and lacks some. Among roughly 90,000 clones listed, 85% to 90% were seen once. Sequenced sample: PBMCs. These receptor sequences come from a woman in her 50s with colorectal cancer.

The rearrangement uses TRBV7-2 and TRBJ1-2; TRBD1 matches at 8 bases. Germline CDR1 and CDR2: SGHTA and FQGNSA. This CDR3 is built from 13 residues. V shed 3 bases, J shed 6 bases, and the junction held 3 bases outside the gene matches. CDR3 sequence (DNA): TGTGCCAGCAGCTTTACGGGACAGGATGGCTACACCTTC. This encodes CASSFTGQDGYTF.

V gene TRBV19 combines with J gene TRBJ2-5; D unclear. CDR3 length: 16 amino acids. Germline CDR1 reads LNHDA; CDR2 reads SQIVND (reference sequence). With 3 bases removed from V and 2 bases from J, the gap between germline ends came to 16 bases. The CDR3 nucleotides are TGTGCCAGTAGTATTGTAGGGATGTTAGGGCAAGAGACCCAGTACTTC. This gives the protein CASSIVGMLGQETQYF.

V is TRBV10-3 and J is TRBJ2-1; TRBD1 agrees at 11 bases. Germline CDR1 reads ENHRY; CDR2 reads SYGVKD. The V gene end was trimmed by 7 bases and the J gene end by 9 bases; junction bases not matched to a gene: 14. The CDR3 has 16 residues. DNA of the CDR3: TGTGCCATCAATTCAGGACAGGGGGCGGCTCATGGTGAGCAGTTCTTC. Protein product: CAINSGQGAAHGEQFF.

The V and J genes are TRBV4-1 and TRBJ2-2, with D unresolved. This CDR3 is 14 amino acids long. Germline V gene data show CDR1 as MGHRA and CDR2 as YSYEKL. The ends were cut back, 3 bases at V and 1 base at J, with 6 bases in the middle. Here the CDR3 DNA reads TGCGCCAGCAGCCAGGGTCAGAACACCGGGGAGCTGTTTTTT. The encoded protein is CASSQGQNTGELFF.

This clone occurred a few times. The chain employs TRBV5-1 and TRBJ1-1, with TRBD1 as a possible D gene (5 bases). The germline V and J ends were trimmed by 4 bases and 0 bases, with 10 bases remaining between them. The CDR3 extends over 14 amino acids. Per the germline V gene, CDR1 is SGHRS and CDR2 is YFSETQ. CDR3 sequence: CASSNPTVNTEAFF. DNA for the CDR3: TGCGCCAGCAGCAACCCGACAGTGAACACTGAAGCTTTCTTT.

The CDR3 DNA sequence: TGTGCCAGCAGTCCGGGGGCCAACGTCCTGACTTTC. It encodes CASSPGANVLTF. The chain has TRBV12-3 or TRBV12-4 and TRBJ2-6, with no clear D. The CDR3 has 12 residues. The germline V and J ends were trimmed by 5 bases and 4 bases, with 3 bases remaining between them.

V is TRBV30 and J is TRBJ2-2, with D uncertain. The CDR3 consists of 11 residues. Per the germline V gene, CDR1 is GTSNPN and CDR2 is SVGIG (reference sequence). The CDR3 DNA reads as TGTGGCGTAATAGTCACCGGGGAGCTGTTTTTT. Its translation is CGVIVTGELFF.

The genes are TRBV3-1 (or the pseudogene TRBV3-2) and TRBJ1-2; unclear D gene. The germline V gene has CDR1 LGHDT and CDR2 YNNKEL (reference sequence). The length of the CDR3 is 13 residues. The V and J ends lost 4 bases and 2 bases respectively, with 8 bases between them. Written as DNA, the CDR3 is TGTGCCAGCAGCCTAGCAGGCAACTATGGCTACACCTTC. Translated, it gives CASSLAGNYGYTF.

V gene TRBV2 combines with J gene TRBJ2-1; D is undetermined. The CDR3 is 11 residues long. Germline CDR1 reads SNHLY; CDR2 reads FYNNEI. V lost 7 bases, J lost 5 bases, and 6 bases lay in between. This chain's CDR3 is CASTQNNEQFF. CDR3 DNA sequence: TGTGCCAGCACCCAGAACAATGAGCAGTTCTTC.

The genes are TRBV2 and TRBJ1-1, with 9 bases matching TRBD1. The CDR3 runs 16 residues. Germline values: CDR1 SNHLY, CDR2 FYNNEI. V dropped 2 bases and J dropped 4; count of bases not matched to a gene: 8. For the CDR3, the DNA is TGTGCCAGCAGTGAATTCTTACAGGGGGCTGGCACTGAAGCTTTCTTT. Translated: CASSEFLQGAGTEAFF.

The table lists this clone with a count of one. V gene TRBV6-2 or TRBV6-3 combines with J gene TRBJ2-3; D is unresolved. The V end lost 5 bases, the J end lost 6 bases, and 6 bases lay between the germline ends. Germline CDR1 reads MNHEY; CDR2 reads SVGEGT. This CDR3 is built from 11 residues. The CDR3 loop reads CASSNWDTQYF. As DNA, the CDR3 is TGTGCCAGCAGTAACTGGGATACGCAGTATTTT.

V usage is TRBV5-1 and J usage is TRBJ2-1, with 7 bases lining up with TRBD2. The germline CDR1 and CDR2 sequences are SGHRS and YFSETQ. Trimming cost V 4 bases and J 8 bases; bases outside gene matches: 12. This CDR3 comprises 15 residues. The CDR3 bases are TGCGCCAGCAGCGCCGGGACTACCGGTGGGGATGAGCAGTTCTTC. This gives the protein CASSAGTTGGDEQFF.

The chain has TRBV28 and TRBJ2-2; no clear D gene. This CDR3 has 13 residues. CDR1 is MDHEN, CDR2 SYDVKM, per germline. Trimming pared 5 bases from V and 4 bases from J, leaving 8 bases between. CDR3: CASSHETTGELFF. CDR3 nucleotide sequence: TGTGCCAGCAGTCACGAAACCACCGGGGAGCTGTTTTTT.

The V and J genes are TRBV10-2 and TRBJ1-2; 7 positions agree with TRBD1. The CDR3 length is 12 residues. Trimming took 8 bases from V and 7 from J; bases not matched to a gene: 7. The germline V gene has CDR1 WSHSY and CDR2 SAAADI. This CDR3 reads CASSQGNGGYTF. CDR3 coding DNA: TGCGCCAGCTCACAGGGGAACGGTGGCTACACCTTC.